A single sample gave rise to the 7 T cell receptor beta chains below, sequenced in a study of cytomegalovirus exposure and HLA in healthy donors. Clones were sequenced by immunoSEQ multiplex PCR, and TCRdb holds only the in-frame ones, with some missing. The sample lists approximately 260,000 clones, around 85% occurring once. The sequencing input was PBMCs. The receptors here all came from a woman aged 25 to 45 in good health and CMV-seropositive.

The chain combines TRBV13 with TRBJ2-5, with D possibly matching TRBD2 (5 bases). Germline assignment: CDR1 PRHDT and CDR2 FYEKMQ (reference sequence). CDR3 length: 16 residues. V shed 5 bases and J shed 5 bases, with 21 bases lying between them. In DNA form, the CDR3 reads TGTGCCAGCAGCCAGGCCGGGGAACTTGGGCTGGAGACCCAGTACTTC. Residues: CASSQAGELGLETQYF.

The chain carries TRBV5-1 and TRBJ2-5; 7 bases align to TRBD1. Germline CDR1 is SGHRS and CDR2 is YFSETQ. V dropped 2 bases and J dropped 4; count of bases not matched to a gene: 8. This CDR3 is built from 15 residues. CDR3 amino acids: CASSFYRGSGETQYF. In DNA form, the CDR3 reads TGCGCCAGCAGCTTTTACAGGGGATCAGGAGAGACCCAGTACTTC.

This clone was found once. This sequence joins TRBV6-5 and TRBJ2-5, with 9 bases lining up with TRBD2. This CDR3 is built from 15 residues. Trimming at V came to 5 bases and at J to 2 bases, leaving 6 bases not matched to a gene. CDR1 and CDR2 (germline): MNHEY, SVGAGI. In DNA form, the CDR3 reads TGTGCCAGCAGTCCCCTAGCGGGGATACAAGAGACCCAGTACTTC. Its protein is CASSPLAGIQETQYF.

The chain links TRBV5-1 to TRBJ2-7; no firm D call. The CDR3 has 14 residues. Germline V gene data show CDR1 as SGHRS and CDR2 as YFSETQ. The V end lost 0 bases, the J end lost 0 bases, and 7 bases lay between the germline ends. As DNA, the CDR3 is TGCGCCAGCAGCTTGGGTTCTAGCTCCTACGAGCAGTACTTC. Protein sequence: CASSLGSSSYEQYF.

This clone has only one observation. This chain joins TRBV27 and TRBJ1-1; 9 bases map to TRBD1. The trim removed 6 bases at V and 0 bases at J, leaving 2 bases unmatched. The CDR3 covers 14 residues. Germline CDR1 MNHEY, CDR2 SMNVEV (reference sequence). CDR3 bases: TGTGCCAGCAGAAGGACAGGGGTGAACACTGAAGCTTTCTTT. Translated: CASRRTGVNTEAFF.

V and J are TRBV11-3 and TRBJ1-4; D unclear. V gave up 5 bases and J gave up 1 base, with 8 bases separating them. This CDR3 region has 14 residues. CDR1 and CDR2 (germline): SGHNT, YENEEA. CDR3 nucleotide sequence: TGTGCCAGCAGCGGACTTCAAACTAATGAAAAACTGTTTTTT. Its protein product is CASSGLQTNEKLFF.

The rearrangement joins TRBV6-5 to TRBJ1-1; tentative D call: TRBD1 (5 bases). Germline CDR1 and CDR2: MNHEY and SVGAGI. CDR3 length: 13 residues. V was cut by 5 bases and J by 2 bases, with 9 bases left in between. CDR3 nucleotides: TGTGCCAGCAGTCGGGGGGTAAACACTGAAGCTTTCTTT. This codes for CASSRGVNTEAFF.